The next 10 T cell receptor beta chains were all read from a single sample in a study of OX40 agonist ivuxolimab in advanced cancers. TCRdb's copy holds only in-frame clones and misses some; the assay was immunoSEQ multiplex PCR. This table has about 45,000 clones, just under 95% appearing once. Sequencing used CD4+ or CD8+ T cells sorted from blood, obtained in a trial of the OX40 agonist ivuxolimab. The receptor set was obtained from an adult with an advanced solid tumor such as melanoma, head and neck, liver or kidney cancer.

V is TRBV27 and J is TRBJ2-7; D is unclear. Trimming took off 3 bases at V and 2 bases at J, with 8 bases between the two ends. This CDR3 is 13 amino acids long. Germline V gene data show CDR1 as MNHEY and CDR2 as SMNVEV (reference sequence). CDR3 nucleotides: TGTGCCAGCAGTTTGTCTAACGCCTACGAGCAGTACTTC. This translates into CASSLSNAYEQYF.

The J gene is TRBJ2-7, the V gene TRBV5-5; D not certain. V lost 2 bases, J lost 3 bases, and 12 bases lay in between. The germline V gene encodes CDR1 SGHKS and CDR2 YYEKEE (reference sequence). There are 14 residues in the CDR3. In DNA, the CDR3 is TGTGCCAGCAGCTTTATTGGGTCAGGCTACGAGCAGTACTTC. Protein: CASSFIGSGYEQYF.

This clone came up once. The V and J genes are TRBV7-9 and TRBJ1-1; possible D gene TRBD1, 5 bases. The CDR3 length is 12 residues. Deletions cut 2 bases from V and 8 bases from J, with 9 bases between. CDR1 is SEHNR, CDR2 FQNEAQ, per germline (reference sequence). CDR3 region: CASSLMGEEAFF. For the CDR3, the DNA is TGTGCCAGCAGCTTAATGGGGGAGGAAGCTTTCTTT. Looking up the rest from reference TRBV7-9 and TRBJ1-1 gives the full variable domain: DTGVSQNPRHKITKRGQNVTFRCDPISEHNRLYWYRQTLGQGPEFLTYFQNEAQLEKSRLLSDRFSAERPKGSFSTLEIQRTEQGDSAMYLCASSLMGEEAFFGQGTRLTVV.

The rearrangement joins TRBV7-6 to TRBJ2-3, with D possibly being TRBD2 (6 bases). V was clipped by 5 bases and J by 8 bases, with 17 bases between them. Germline lookup yields CDR1 SGHVS and CDR2 FNYEAQ. The CDR3 consists of 14 residues. The CDR3 DNA is TGTGCCAGCAGCGGGGCGGGGCCCACCGGTACGCAGTATTTT. This codes for CASSGAGPTGTQYF.

The rearrangement links TRBV4-3 to TRBJ2-1; a weak D match, TRBD1 (6 bases). The length of the CDR3 is 17 residues. Trimming removed 0 bases at V and 7 bases at J, with 19 bases between. Germline V CDR1 and CDR2: LGHNA, YSLEER. The CDR3 sequence: CASSQDFGLSRGNEQFF. The CDR3 nucleotides read TGCGCCAGCAGCCAAGATTTCGGGCTTAGCAGGGGTAATGAGCAGTTCTTC.

Written as DNA, the CDR3 is TGTGCCAGCAGTTACTCGGGTACCGGGGAGCTGTTTTTT. The encoded protein is CASSYSGTGELFF. The gene calls are TRBV6-6 and TRBJ2-2, with D uncertain. Germline V gene sequence: CDR1 MNHNY, CDR2 SVGAGI (reference sequence). The CDR3 totals 13 residues. Deletions cut 0 bases from V and 5 bases from J, with 4 bases between.

J is TRBJ2-5 and V is TRBV15; D is undetermined. Trimming cost V 1 base and J 4 bases, with 10 bases left between them. CDR1 and CDR2 (germline): LNHNV, YYDKDF (reference sequence). CDR3 length: 14 residues. DNA of the CDR3: TGTGCCACCAGCAGAGGAAGGTGGGGAGAGACCCAGTACTTC. It yields the protein CATSRGRWGETQYF. The full variable domain, its missing parts supplied by reference TRBV15 and TRBJ2-5, is DAMVIQNPRYQVTQFGKPVTLSCSQTLNHNVMYWYQQKSSQAPKLLFHYYDKDFNNEADTPDNFQSRRPNTSFCFLDIRSPGLGDTAMYLCATSRGRWGETQYFGPGTRLLVL.

This clone was detected only once. The rearrangement links TRBV4-3 to TRBJ2-7; D is perhaps TRBD1 or TRBD2 (6 bases each). V lost 1 base to trimming and J lost 3 bases, with 16 bases between them. CDR3 length: 16 amino acids. Germline V gives CDR1 LGHNA, CDR2 YSLEER. The CDR3 DNA sequence: TGCGCCAGCAGCCAAGGATCCTCAGGAGGGGGCTACGAGCAGTACTTC. Residues: CASSQGSSGGGYEQYF.

The V gene is TRBV4-3, the J gene TRBJ2-7, with D tentatively TRBD2 (6 bases). V was cut by 1 base and J by 7 bases, with 17 bases left in between. Germline loops: CDR1 LGHNA, CDR2 YSLEER. The CDR3 is made up of 15 amino acids. CDR3 coding DNA: TGCGCCAGCAGCCAAGGTGTCGGTAGGCTAGCGGAGCAGTACTTC. It yields the protein CASSQGVGRLAEQYF.

The chain joins TRBV7-3 to TRBJ2-7, with a possible D match to TRBD1 (6 bases). The CDR3 consists of 13 residues. V was cut by 3 bases and J by 4 bases, with 10 bases left in between. The germline gives CDR1 SGHTA, CDR2 FQGTGA. CDR3 bases: TGTGCCAGCAGCTTCGGGGACAATTACGAGCAGTACTTC. This codes for CASSFGDNYEQYF.